Shown below are 28 T cell receptor beta chains from a single sample sequenced in a study of human T cells and chemical hapten exposure. Time point of the sample: patch test 1, 2 weeks after DPC sensitization. Treatment specified: therapeutic diphenylcyclopropenone sensitization with weekly scalp DPC. TCRdb reprocessed the RACE reads with MiXCR, giving one entry per CDR3 protein. The table includes about 71,000 distinct CDR3 sequences, 9.8% detected once. Sequencing was performed on whole blood, taken in connection with sensitization to the hapten diphenylcyclopropenone (DPC). These receptors were taken from a woman aged 40-49 years with alopecia areata. Some clones in this sample may be carry-over from other donors' samples.

This clonotype was counted at least ten times. The chain recombines TRBV24-1 with TRBJ2-7; 7 nucleotides agree with TRBD1. V trimming: 4 bases; J trimming: 6 bases; junction bases outside the gene matches: 5. The CDR3 has 13 residues. Germline assignment: CDR1 KGHDR and CDR2 SFDVKD. Here the CDR3 reads CATSDGDRVEQYF. The CDR3 DNA is TGTGCCACCAGTGACGGAGACAGGGTCGAGCAGTACTTC.

This clonotype was detected many times. The chain employs TRBV20-1 and TRBJ1-4, with D possibly being TRBD1 (5 bases). CDR3 length equals 15 residues. Per the germline V gene, CDR1 is DFQATT and CDR2 is SNEGSKA (reference sequence). V gave up 0 bases and J gave up 3 bases, with 11 bases separating them. CDR3 sequence (DNA): TGCAGTGCTAGAGATGTTGGGGGGGCTAATGAAAAACTGTTTTTT. Its protein is CSARDVGGANEKLFF.

This clonotype has only a few counts. V and J are TRBV29-1 and TRBJ2-3; D perhaps matches TRBD2 (6 bases). V shed 4 bases and J shed 2 bases, with 10 bases lying between them. The germline CDR1 and CDR2 sequences are SQVTM and ANQGSEA. This CDR3 contains 13 residues. CDR3 bases: TGCAGCGTTGTGGGGGGTCTCACAGATACGCAGTATTTT. It yields the protein CSVVGGLTDTQYF.

Ten or more counts support this clonotype. CDR3 sequence reads: CASSILNNEQFF. CDR3 bases: TGTGCCAGCAGCATCCTAAACAATGAGCAGTTCTTC. This chain joins TRBV7-3 and TRBJ2-1; the D is unclear. The CDR3 covers 12 residues. In germline, CDR1 is SGHTA, CDR2 FQGTGA. Between the trimmed V and J ends, which lost 5 bases and 5 bases, there was a span of 7 bases. Full variable domain (missing parts from reference TRBV7-3 and TRBJ2-1): GAGVSQTPSNKVTEKGKYVELRCDPISGHTALYWYRQSLGQGPEFLIYFQGTGAADDSGLPNDRFFAVRPEGSVSTLKIQRTERGDSAVYLCASSILNNEQFFGPGTRLTVL.

This clonotype was recorded at least ten times. The chain employs TRBV2 and TRBJ2-1, with D possibly TRBD2 on 5 matching bases. This CDR3 has 15 residues. V was shortened by 1 base and J by 11 bases, with 18 bases between the two germline ends. CDR1 is SNHLY and CDR2 is FYNNEI in the germline V gene. The CDR3 DNA reads TGTGCCAGCAGTGAAGAGGCTAGCCCCTCGGGGAAGCAGTTCTTC. Residues: CASSEEASPSGKQFF.

On this clonotype itself: A read error may be the cause here, since a much bigger clone is one base away. Because it lacks the conserved phenylalanine or tryptophan at the end, this CDR3 is likely a read error. The chain couples TRBV18 to TRBJ1-2, with a weak D call TRBD1 (6 bases). Trimming took 3 bases from V and 8 from J, leaving 13 bases between them. Germline-derived CDR1 and CDR2 are KGHSH and LQKENI. The CDR3 contains 13 residues. Here the CDR3 DNA reads TGTGCCAGCTCACCCGATAGGGGGGTCGGCTACACCTTA. Protein product: CASSPDRGVGYTL.

This clonotype was detected ten times or more. The J gene is TRBJ1-5, the V gene TRBV6-1; D gene uncertain. Germline V gene lookup returns CDR1 MNHNS and CDR2 SASEGT. The CDR3 extends over 14 amino acids. With 6 bases removed from V and 3 bases from J, the gap between germline ends came to 12 bases. The CDR3 sequence is CASRGWSDNQPQHF. CDR3 coding DNA: TGTGCCAGCAGGGGATGGTCAGACAATCAGCCCCAGCATTTT.

This clonotype was seen many times. This chain uses TRBV19 with TRBJ1-2; the match to TRBD1 covers 7 bases. Germline V CDR1 and CDR2: LNHDA, SQIVND (reference sequence). The J segment lost 0 bases and the V segment lost 3 bases, leaving 4 bases of the junction unmatched. This CDR3 spans 15 amino acids. In nucleotides, the CDR3 is TGTGCCAGTAGTATCCGGACAGGCCCTAACTATGGCTACACCTTC. Protein product: CASSIRTGPNYGYTF.

This clonotype was counted many times. The chain joins TRBV6-1 to TRBJ1-1, with D perhaps TRBD1 (5 bases). Germline V CDR1 and CDR2: MNHNS, SASEGT. V lost 1 base to trimming and J lost 5 bases, with 14 bases between them. The CDR3 runs to 15 residues. CDR3: CASSEGTGWGTEAFF. CDR3 bases: TGTGCCAGCAGTGAAGGAACGGGATGGGGGACTGAAGCTTTCTTT.

Remarks on this clonotype: Possible read error: a much larger clone is one base away. The CDR3 here is CASSFAWGGTRELFF. The CDR3 DNA reads as TGTGCCAGCAGCTTCGCCTGGGGGGGCACCAGGGAGCTGTTTTTT. The gene calls are TRBV5-5 and TRBJ2-2, with D possibly being TRBD2 (7 bases). Germline CDR1 and CDR2: SGHKS and YYEKEE (reference sequence). This CDR3 has 15 residues.

This clonotype was recorded many times. This rearrangement joins TRBV5-1 to TRBJ2-6, with D unresolved. V shed 4 bases and J shed 4 bases, with 12 bases lying between them. The CDR3 consists of 15 residues. CDR1 and CDR2 from the germline V gene are SGHRS and YFSETQ. The CDR3 region has the DNA TGCGCCAGCAGCCCGATGGGGTCCGGGGCCAACGTCCTGACTTTC. Its protein product is CASSPMGSGANVLTF.

This clonotype was counted many times. This chain uses TRBV7-2 with TRBJ2-1; no firm D call. The germline gives CDR1 SGHTA, CDR2 FQGNSA. The CDR3 is 13 amino acids. Trimming removed 6 bases at V and 6 bases at J, with 12 bases between. The CDR3 DNA reads TGTGCCAGCAGGAACCTAGTTCCCAATGAGCAGTTCTTC. Translated, it gives CASRNLVPNEQFF.

This rearrangement joins TRBV4-2 to TRBJ1-3; no firm D call. Germline assignment: CDR1 LGHNA and CDR2 YNFKEQ. Trimming removed 5 bases from V and 0 bases from J, with 2 bases in between. The length of the CDR3 is 12 residues. Here the CDR3 reads CASSNSGNTIYF. Here the CDR3 DNA reads TGTGCCAGCAGCAACTCTGGAAACACCATATATTTT.

This clonotype was found a few times. The chain uses TRBV5-6 and TRBJ1-4; perhaps TRBD1 as D (5 bases). The germline CDR1 and CDR2 sequences are SGHDT and YYEEEE. Trimming pared 1 base from V and 8 bases from J, leaving 18 bases between. The CDR3 spans 16 residues. The CDR3 sequence is CASSLTGTTVREKLFF. CDR3 nucleotides: TGTGCCAGCAGCTTGACCGGGACTACGGTACGGGAAAAACTGTTTTTT. The full variable domain, its missing parts supplied by reference TRBV5-6 and TRBJ1-4, is DAGVTQSPTHLIKTRGQQVTLRCSPKSGHDTVSWYQQALGQGPQFIFQYYEEEERQRGNFPDRFSGHQFPNYSSELNVNALLLGDSALYLCASSLTGTTVREKLFFGSGTQLSVL.

The chain recombines TRBV2 with TRBJ2-7; 9 positions match TRBD2. This CDR3 has 16 residues. Losses at the gene ends were 5 bases for V and 0 bases for J; bases not matched to a gene: 8. Germline values: CDR1 SNHLY, CDR2 FYNNEI. CDR3 residues: CASSPRGGGASYEQYF. CDR3 DNA sequence: TGTGCCAGCAGTCCCAGAGGCGGGGGGGCCTCCTACGAGCAGTACTTC.

This clonotype came up many times. The chain joins TRBV6-5 to TRBJ2-7; D unresolved. The CDR3 has 13 amino acids. The V and J ends lost 5 bases and 7 bases respectively, with 15 bases between them. CDR1 MNHEY and CDR2 SVGAGI come from the germline V gene. Here the CDR3 reads CASSLHIQAEQYF. The CDR3, as DNA: TGTGCCAGCAGTCTTCATATCCAGGCGGAGCAGTACTTC.

This clonotype occurred many times. This chain links TRBV25-1 with TRBJ1-4; 9 positions agree with TRBD1. Germline CDR1 MGHDK, CDR2 SYGVNS. The length of the CDR3 is 16 residues. Germline trimming cut 3 bases from V and 3 bases from J; bases unmatched to any gene: 5. CDR3 bases: TGTGCCAGCAGTGACGGCGGACAGGGGCCTAATGAAAAACTGTTTTTT. Translating gives CASSDGGQGPNEKLFF.

This clonotype was recorded a few times. The CDR3 DNA reads as TGCGCCAGCAGCTTGGAGGGGCAGGGGACCACTGAAGCTTTCTTT. Translation: CASSLEGQGTTEAFF. This chain uses TRBV5-1 with TRBJ1-1, with a tentative D call TRBD1 (6 bases). V lost 0 bases, J lost 4 bases, and 13 bases lay in between. The CDR3 sequence is 15 residues long. The germline V gene encodes CDR1 SGHRS and CDR2 YFSETQ.

The chain recombines TRBV11-2 with TRBJ2-7, with D unclear. Germline assignment: CDR1 SGHAT and CDR2 FQNNGV. V was trimmed by 0 bases and J by 3 bases, leaving 9 bases between them. This CDR3 has 14 residues. The CDR3 nucleotides read TGTGCCAGCAGCTTAGAGGCAGCCATCTACGAGCAGTACTTC. Amino acids: CASSLEAAIYEQYF. Looking up the rest from reference TRBV11-2 and TRBJ2-7 gives the full variable domain: EAGVAQSPRYKIIEKRQSVAFWCNPISGHATLYWYQQILGQGPKLLIQFQNNGVVDDSQLPKDRFSAERLKGVDSTLKIQPAKLEDSAVYLCASSLEAAIYEQYFGPGTRLTVT.

This clonotype was observed a few times. CDR3 DNA sequence: TGTGCCAGCAGCCACGCGTATGGCTACACCTTC. Protein sequence: CASSHAYGYTF. This chain connects TRBV3-1 to TRBJ1-2, with unresolved D. Trimming removed 3 bases from V and 5 bases from J, with 4 bases in between. This CDR3 region has 11 residues. In germline, CDR1 is LGHDT, CDR2 YNNKEL (reference sequence).

The sample holds a few counts of this clonotype. The chain links TRBV28 to TRBJ2-5; TRBD1 or TRBD2 may be the D gene (7 bases each). V was cut by 8 bases and J by 5 bases, with 15 bases left in between. Germline lookup yields CDR1 MDHEN and CDR2 SYDVKM. The CDR3 consists of 13 residues. The CDR3 here is CASRRQGGETQYF. The CDR3 nucleotides are TGTGCCAGCCGAAGACAGGGAGGGGAGACCCAGTACTTC.

The chain joins TRBV20-1 to TRBJ2-2; the match to TRBD1 covers 8 bases. From germline, CDR1 is DFQATT and CDR2 SNEGSKA (reference sequence). V shed 1 base, J shed 1 base, and the junction held 8 bases outside the gene matches. This CDR3 spans 17 amino acids. CDR3 nucleotide sequence: TGCAGTGCTAGAGTGACTCCGGGACAGGAGAACACCGGGGAGCTGTTTTTT. This codes for CSARVTPGQENTGELFF.

This clonotype was found many times. The chain carries TRBV20-1 and TRBJ1-6; D might be TRBD1 (6 bases). V was trimmed by 3 bases and J by 5 bases, leaving 17 bases between them. Germline CDR1 DFQATT, CDR2 SNEGSKA (reference sequence). CDR3 length equals 16 residues. CDR3 bases: TGCAGTGCTAGTCAAAGCGACAGGACCCATAATTCACCCCTCCACTTT. Amino acid sequence: CSASQSDRTHNSPLHF.

The chain combines TRBV5-1 with TRBJ2-3, with 8 bases aligning to TRBD2. This CDR3 spans 14 amino acids. Germline V CDR1 and CDR2: SGHRS, YFSETQ. The junction had 3 bases not matched to a gene; V was cut back by 5 bases and J by 1 base. CDR3 in DNA: TGCGCCAGCAGAACAGCGGGAGGCACAGATACGCAGTATTTT. Amino acid sequence: CASRTAGGTDTQYF.

V is TRBV5-4 and J is TRBJ2-7; 10 bases fit TRBD1. The trim removed 4 bases at V and 6 bases at J, leaving 10 bases unmatched. There are 15 residues in the CDR3. From germline, CDR1 is SGHNT and CDR2 YYREEE (reference sequence). The CDR3 loop reads CASSPRQGASGEQYF. DNA of the CDR3: TGTGCCAGCAGCCCTAGACAGGGGGCGTCTGGCGAGCAGTACTTC.

This clonotype was seen more than once but under ten times. The J gene is TRBJ1-5, the V gene TRBV7-9, with D unresolved. Germline V lookup: CDR1 SEHNR, CDR2 FQNEAQ (reference sequence). V was shortened by 3 bases and J by 4 bases, with 7 bases between the two germline ends. The CDR3 runs 13 residues. Here the CDR3 DNA reads TGTGCCAGCAGCTTTGGGCCAAATCAGCCCCAGCATTTT. Its translation: CASSFGPNQPQHF.

The V gene is TRBV5-4, the J gene TRBJ2-7, with D hard to call. Germline V gives CDR1 SGHNT, CDR2 YYREEE (reference sequence). V lost 0 bases to trimming and J lost 8 bases, with 9 bases between them. The CDR3 loop spans 12 amino acids. The CDR3 coding sequence is TGTGCCAGCAGCTTGGTAAGGAACCAGCAGTACTTC. It translates to CASSLVRNQQYF.

In its sample, this clonotype was seen many times. J is TRBJ1-1 and V is TRBV27, with D possibly matching TRBD1 (5 bases). The CDR3 consists of 14 residues. Germline values: CDR1 MNHEY, CDR2 SMNVEV (reference sequence). Trimming removed 6 bases at V and 4 bases at J, with 15 bases between. The CDR3 is CASSWGGVSTEAFF. CDR3 in DNA: TGTGCCAGCAGCTGGGGGGGGGTGAGCACTGAAGCTTTCTTT.